Listed below are T cell receptor beta chains from one sample, sequenced in a study of T cells in Graves' hyperthyroidism and ophthalmopathy. Using its own MiXCR run on the multiplex PCR reads, TCRdb lists one record per CDR3 protein. The sample has roughly 580,000 distinct CDR3 sequences, roughly 50% seen once; the top ten hold about 8.2%. Sample: peripheral blood or thyroid tissue (not recorded which). All receptors come from a young woman with Graves' hyperthyroidism. Both conserved end residues are part of each CDR3. The D gene is left open where the match is weak. The listing skips clone size in some rows; elsewhere it reads once, few, many or a size class.

clone size,V gene,D gene,J gene,CDR3 DNA,CDR3 protein
many,TRBV29-1,.,TRBJ1-1,TGCAGCGTTGAAATGGCAGCTGAAGCTTTCTTT,CSVEMAAEAFF
.,TRBV6-6,.,TRBJ1-2,TGTGCCAGCAGCCGGTCCAGATCCTATGGCTACACCTTC,CASSRSRSYGYTF
.,TRBV10-3,TRBD1,TRBJ2-6,TGTGCCATCAAGAAACAGGGGTCTGGGGCCAACGTCCTGACTTTC,CAIKKQGSGANVLTF
.,TRBV29-1,.,TRBJ2-3,TGCAGCGTTGACGCGGGAAGGGTCACAGATACGCAGTATTTT,CSVDAGRVTDTQYF
few,TRBV5-1,TRBD2,TRBJ2-7,TGCGCCAGCAGCTCCGGGACTAGGGGCGACGAGCAGTACTTC,CASSSGTRGDEQYF
few,TRBV2,TRBD1,TRBJ1-2,TGTGCCAGTTACGGGACAGGGTATGGCTACACCTTC,CASYGTGYGYTF
.,TRBV20-1,.,TRBJ2-2,TGCAGTGCTAGAGCCGGCGCGGGCACCGGGGAGCTGTTTTTT,CSARAGAGTGELFF
few,TRBV7-9,.,TRBJ2-7,TGTGCCAGCAGCCGACAGAGCTCCTACGAGCAGTACTTC,CASSRQSSYEQYF
few,TRBV5-1,.,TRBJ2-7,TGCGCCAGCAGCTTGCTCCTTAACTACGAGCAGTACTTC,CASSLLLNYEQYF
few,TRBV7-2,.,TRBJ2-6,TGTGCCAGCACCCGTGGGAGCAGACCCTACTCTGGGGCCAACGTCCTGACTTTC,CASTRGSRPYSGANVLTF
many,TRBV12-3/TRBV12-4,.,TRBJ1-2,TGTGCCAGCAGTTTTTGGGGTCGTGGCTACACCTTC,CASSFWGRGYTF
many,TRBV7-9,.,TRBJ2-7,TGTGCCAGCAGCTTACCCAACGGAATGTACGAGCAGTACTTC,CASSLPNGMYEQYF
.,TRBV24-1,.,TRBJ2-3,TGTGCCACCAGTTTCCCTAGCACAGATACGCAGTATTTT,CATSFPSTDTQYF
.,TRBV7-8,.,TRBJ2-2,TGTGCCAGCAGGGCCCCTCGCCCCACCGGGGAGCTGTTTTTT,CASRAPRPTGELFF
.,TRBV6-6,.,TRBJ2-5,TGTGCCAGCAGTGGCCGGGACATGAGGGAGACCCAGTACTTC,CASSGRDMRETQYF
.,TRBV2,TRBD2,TRBJ2-2,TGTGCCAGCTTGAGCGGGACGAACACCGGGGAGCTGTTTTTT,CASLSGTNTGELFF
.,TRBV5-1,.,TRBJ1-1,TGCGCCAGCAGCTTGGGCAGGGTCACTGAAGCTTTCTTT,CASSLGRVTEAFF